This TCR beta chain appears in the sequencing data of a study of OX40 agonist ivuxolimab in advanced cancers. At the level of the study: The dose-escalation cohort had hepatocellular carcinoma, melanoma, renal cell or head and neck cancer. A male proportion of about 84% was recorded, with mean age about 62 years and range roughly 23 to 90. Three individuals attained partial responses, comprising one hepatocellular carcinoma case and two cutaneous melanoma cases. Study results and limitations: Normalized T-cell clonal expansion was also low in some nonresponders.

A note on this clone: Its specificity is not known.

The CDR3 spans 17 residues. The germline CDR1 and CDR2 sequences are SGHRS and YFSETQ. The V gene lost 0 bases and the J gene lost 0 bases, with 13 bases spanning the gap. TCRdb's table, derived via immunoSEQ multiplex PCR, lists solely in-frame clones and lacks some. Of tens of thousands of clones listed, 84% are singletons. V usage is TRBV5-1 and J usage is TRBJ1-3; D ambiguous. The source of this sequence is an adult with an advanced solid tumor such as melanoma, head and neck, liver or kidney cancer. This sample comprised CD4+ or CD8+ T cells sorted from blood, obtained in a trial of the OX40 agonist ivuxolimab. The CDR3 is CASSLDVNMTSGNTIYF. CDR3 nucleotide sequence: TGCGCCAGCAGCTTGGATGTAAACATGACCTCTGGAAACACCATATATTTT.